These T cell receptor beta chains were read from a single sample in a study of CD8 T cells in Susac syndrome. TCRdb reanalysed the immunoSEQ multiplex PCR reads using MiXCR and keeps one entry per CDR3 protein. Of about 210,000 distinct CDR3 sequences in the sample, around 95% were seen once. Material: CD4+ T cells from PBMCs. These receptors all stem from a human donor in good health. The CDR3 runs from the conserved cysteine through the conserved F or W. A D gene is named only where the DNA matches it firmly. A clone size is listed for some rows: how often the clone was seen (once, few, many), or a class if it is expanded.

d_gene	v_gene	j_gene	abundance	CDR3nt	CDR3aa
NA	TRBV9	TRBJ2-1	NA	TGTGCCAGCAGCTCTTTGGGGCTTCTTGAGCAGTTCTTC	CASSSLGLLEQFF
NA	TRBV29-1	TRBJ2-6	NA	TGCAGCGTTGAAGATCCGGCCCGAACCTCCGCCTCTGGGGCCAACGTCCTGACTTTC	CSVEDPARTSASGANVLTF
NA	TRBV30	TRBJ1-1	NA	TGTGCCTGGGGAGAGGGGGTTGGCACTGAAGCTTTCTTT	CAWGEGVGTEAFF
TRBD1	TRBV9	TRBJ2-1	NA	TGTGCCAGCAGAAAGGGACAGGGGGCCTATGAGCAGTTCTTC	CASRKGQGAYEQFF
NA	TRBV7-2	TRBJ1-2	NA	TGTGCCAGCAGCTCGATGTCAGGGGATGGGGGCTACACCTTC	CASSSMSGDGGYTF
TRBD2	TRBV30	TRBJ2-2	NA	TGTGCCTGGGGGAGGGTTGGGAACACCGGGGAGCTGTTTTTT	CAWGRVGNTGELFF
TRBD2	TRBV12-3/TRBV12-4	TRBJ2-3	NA	TGTGCCAGCAGTTTATTTTGGACTAGCGGGAGGGCAGATACGCAGTATTTT	CASSLFWTSGRADTQYF
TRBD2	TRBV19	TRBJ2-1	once	TGTGCCAGTAAAGGACTAGTGAGGGATGAGCAGTTCTTC	CASKGLVRDEQFF
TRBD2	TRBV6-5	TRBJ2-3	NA	TGTGCCAGCAGTTACTCCTCTAGCGGGGGCCCCAATACGCAGTATTTT	CASSYSSSGGPNTQYF
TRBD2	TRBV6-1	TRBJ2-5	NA	TGTGCCAGCAGACCTATACCGACTAGCGGGAGAGAGACCCAGTACTTC	CASRPIPTSGRETQYF
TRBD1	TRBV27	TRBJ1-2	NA	TGTGCCAGCAGTCTCCGGGACAGGGACTATGGCTACACCTTC	CASSLRDRDYGYTF
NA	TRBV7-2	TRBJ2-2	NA	TGTGCCAGCAGCTTAGGGATGAACACCGGGGAGCTGTTTTTT	CASSLGMNTGELFF
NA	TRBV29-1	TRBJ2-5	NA	TGCAGCGTTGAAAGACAGCAGGAGACCCAGTACTTC	CSVERQQETQYF
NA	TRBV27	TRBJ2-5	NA	TGTGCCAGCAGGCCATTGGCTGGTACCCAGTACTTC	CASRPLAGTQYF
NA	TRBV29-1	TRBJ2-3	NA	TGCAGCGTTGTGACAGCAGCACGCACAGATACGCAGTATTTT	CSVVTAARTDTQYF
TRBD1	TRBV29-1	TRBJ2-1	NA	TGCAGCGTTGAAATCATCCAGGGGGCGCAAAATGAGCAGTTCTTC	CSVEIIQGAQNEQFF
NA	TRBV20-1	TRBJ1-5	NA	TGCAGTGCTACCTTGGACAGCCGGTGGGGCAATCAGCCCCAGCATTTT	CSATLDSRWGNQPQHF
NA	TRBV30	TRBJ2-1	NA	TGTGCCTCTGATCTGGCATACAATGAGCAGTTCTTC	CASDLAYNEQFF
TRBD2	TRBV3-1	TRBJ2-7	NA	TGTGCCAGCAGCCCGCAGCGGGATGGGTACGAGCAGTACTTC	CASSPQRDGYEQYF
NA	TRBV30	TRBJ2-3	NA	TGTGCCTGGTCCATCCTAGGGGGGAGGACGCAGTATTTT	CAWSILGGRTQYF
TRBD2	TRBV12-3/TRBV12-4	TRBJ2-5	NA	TGTGCTGCGAGCACGGCGGGGGGGCAAGAGACCCAGTACTTC	CAASTAGGQETQYF
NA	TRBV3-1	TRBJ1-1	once	TGTGCCAGCAGGCACGCTGGGAACACTGAAGCTTTCTTT	CASRHAGNTEAFF